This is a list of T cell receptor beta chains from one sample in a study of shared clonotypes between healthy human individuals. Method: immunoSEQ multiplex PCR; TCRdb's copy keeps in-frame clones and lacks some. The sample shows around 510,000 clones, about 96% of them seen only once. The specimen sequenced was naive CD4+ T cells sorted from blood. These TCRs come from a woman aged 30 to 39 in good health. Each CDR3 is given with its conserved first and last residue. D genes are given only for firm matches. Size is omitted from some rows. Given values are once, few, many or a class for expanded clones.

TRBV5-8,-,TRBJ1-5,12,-,TGTGCCAGCAGCTTATATAATCAGCCCCAGCATTTT,CASSLYNQPQHF
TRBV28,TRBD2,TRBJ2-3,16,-,TGTGCCAGCAGTTCTCCGGCTAGCGGGAGGCCATATACGCAGTATTTT,CASSSPASGRPYTQYF
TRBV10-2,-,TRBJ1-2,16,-,TGCGCCAGCAGTGAGTCAAACGGGGGAGTCAACTATGGCTACACCTTC,CASSESNGGVNYGYTF
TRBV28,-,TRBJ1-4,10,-,TGTGCCAGCTTTCGTGAAAAACTGTTTTTT,CASFREKLFF
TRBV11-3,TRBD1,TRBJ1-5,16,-,TGTGCCAGCAGCCCCCGGACAGGGAGGATCAATCAGCCCCAGCATTTT,CASSPRTGRINQPQHF
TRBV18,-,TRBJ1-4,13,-,TGTGCCAGCTCACCAACAGGATACGAAAAACTGTTTTTT,CASSPTGYEKLFF
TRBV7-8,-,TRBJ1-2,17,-,TGTGCCAGCAGGCCCGCGGGACGGCCTCGATCTGACTATGGCTACACCTTC,CASRPAGRPRSDYGYTF
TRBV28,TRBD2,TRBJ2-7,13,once,TGTGCCAGCAGTTTAGGCGGGAGCTCCGAGCAGTACTTC,CASSLGGSSEQYF
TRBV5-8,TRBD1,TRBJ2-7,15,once,TGTGCCAGCAGCACTACCGGGACAGGTCGTCTCGAGCAGTACTTC,CASSTTGTGRLEQYF
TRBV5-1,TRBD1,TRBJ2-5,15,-,TGCGCCAGCAGCTTGGTTAGGGACAGGGGAGAGACCCAGTACTTC,CASSLVRDRGETQYF
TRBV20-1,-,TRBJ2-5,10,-,TGCAGTGCTAACCCGACGACCCAGTACTTC,CSANPTTQYF
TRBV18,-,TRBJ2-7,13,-,TGTGCCAGCTCACCGGGGCAGAAGTACGAGCAGTACTTC,CASSPGQKYEQYF
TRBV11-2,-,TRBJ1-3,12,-,TGTGCCAGCAGCCTTCCTGGAAACACCATATATTTT,CASSLPGNTIYF
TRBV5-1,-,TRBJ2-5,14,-,TGCGCCAGCAGCTTGGGATCGGTAAAAGAGACCCAGTACTTC,CASSLGSVKETQYF
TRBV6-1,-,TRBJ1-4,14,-,TGTGCCAGCAGTGTTTCAGGGACCAATGAAAAACTGTTTTTT,CASSVSGTNEKLFF
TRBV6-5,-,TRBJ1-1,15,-,TGTGCCAGCAGTTACACCTCGGGAGGGAACACTGAAGCTTTCTTT,CASSYTSGGNTEAFF
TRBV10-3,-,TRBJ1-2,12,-,TGTGCCATCAGTGAAGACTCCTATGGCTACACCTTC,CAISEDSYGYTF
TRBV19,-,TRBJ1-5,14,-,TGTGCCAGTAGTATGAGAAGGGGCGGTCAGCCCCAGCATTTT,CASSMRRGGQPQHF
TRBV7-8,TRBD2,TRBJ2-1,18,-,TGTGCCAGCAGGCACGGAAGGGTGGCGGGAGGGCCGTTGGATGAGCAGTTCTTC,CASRHGRVAGGPLDEQFF
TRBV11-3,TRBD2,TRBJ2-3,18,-,TGTGCCAGCAGCTTAGTGAGGACTAGCGGGAGGGAAATAGATACGCAGTATTTT,CASSLVRTSGREIDTQYF
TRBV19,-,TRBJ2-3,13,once,TGTGCCACCCGGTCGGGGGGCACAGATACGCAGTATTTT,CATRSGGTDTQYF
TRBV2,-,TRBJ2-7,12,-,TGTGCCAGCAGGCGGGGCTCCTACGAGCAGTACTTC,CASRRGSYEQYF
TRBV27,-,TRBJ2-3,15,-,TGTGCCAGCAGCTATAGCGGAGTGAGCACAGATACGCAGTATTTT,CASSYSGVSTDTQYF
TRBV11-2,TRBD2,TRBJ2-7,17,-,TGTGCCAGCAGCACATACCGCCGGCTAGCGGGAGGCAGAGAGCAGTACTTC,CASSTYRRLAGGREQYF
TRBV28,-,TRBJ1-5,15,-,TGTGCCAGTACCCATGAACAGGGAAAGGCCCAGCCCCAGCATTTT,CASTHEQGKAQPQHF
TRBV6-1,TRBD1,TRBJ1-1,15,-,TGTGCCAGCAGTGCCCGGGACAGCCGGAACGCTGAAGCTTTCTTT,CASSARDSRNAEAFF
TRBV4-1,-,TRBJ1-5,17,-,TGCGCCAGCAGCCAAGTTATCGCAGGGCTCAACAATCAGCCCCAGCATTTT,CASSQVIAGLNNQPQHF
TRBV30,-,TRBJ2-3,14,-,TGTGCCTGGACAATGGGACTCCACACAGATACGCAGTATTTT,CAWTMGLHTDTQYF
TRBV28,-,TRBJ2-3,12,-,TGTGCCAGCAGTTCTGATGCAGATACGCAGTATTTT,CASSSDADTQYF
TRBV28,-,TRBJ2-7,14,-,TGTGCCAGCAGTTTCCCAGGGAGCTCCTACGAGCAGTACTTC,CASSFPGSSYEQYF